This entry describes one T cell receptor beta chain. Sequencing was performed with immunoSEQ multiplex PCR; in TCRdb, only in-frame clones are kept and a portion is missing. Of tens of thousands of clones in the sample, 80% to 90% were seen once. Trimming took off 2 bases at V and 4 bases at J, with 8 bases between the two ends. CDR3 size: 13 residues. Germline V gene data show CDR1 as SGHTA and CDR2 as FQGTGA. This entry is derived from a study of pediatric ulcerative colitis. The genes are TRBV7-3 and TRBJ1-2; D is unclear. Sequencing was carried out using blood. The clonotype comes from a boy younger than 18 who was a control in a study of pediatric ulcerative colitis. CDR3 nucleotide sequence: TGTGCCAGCAGCTTACCGGCCACCTATGGCTACACCTTC. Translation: CASSLPATYGYTF. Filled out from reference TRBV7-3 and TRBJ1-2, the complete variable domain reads GAGVSQTPSNKVTEKGKYVELRCDPISGHTALYWYRQSLGQGPEFLIYFQGTGAADDSGLPNDRFFAVRPEGSVSTLKIQRTERGDSAVYLCASSLPATYGYTFGSGTRLTVV.